The clone carrying this T cell receptor beta chain came up many times. Its antigen remains unknown. The sample originates from a study of T-cell reconstitution after alpha-beta-depleted transplantation in children. General study findings and limits: Expanded graft clones, several hundred of them, were reportedly the source of alpha-beta T cells about two months after transplant. Most T-cell counts and diversity one year after the transplant came from T cells that were newly produced.

A library of TCRbeta sequences, prepared with unique molecular identifiers, was generated. TCRdb analysed the PCR reads with MiXCR anew, one entry per CDR3 protein. The repertoire holds hundreds of thousands of distinct CDR3 sequences, with approximately 15% as singletons. CDR3 size: 14 residues. With 5 bases clipped from V and 3 bases from J, the junction kept 8 bases outside the gene matches. CDR1 is DFQATT, CDR2 SNEGSKA, per germline (reference sequence). The chain couples TRBV20-1 to TRBJ2-7; 9 nucleotides match TRBD1. The sequencing here drew on PBMCs, mostly from graft donor cells, taken 360 days after TCRalphabeta/CD19-depleted stem cell transplant. The receptor's source is a male patient aged 2 to 10 who had a stem cell transplant for acute lymphoblastic leukemia, so the T cells may come from the graft donor. CDR3 sequence: CSAWGGTGYYEQYF. The DNA for the CDR3 is TGCAGTGCTTGGGGCGGGACAGGGTACTACGAGCAGTACTTC.